This TCR beta chain was sequenced during a study of blood T cell repertoires in COVID-19. The study drew participants aged about 18 to 95 years from some 24 US areas. After removal of 3 bases from V and 3 bases from J, the junction contained 8 bases not matched to a gene. In germline, CDR1 is SGHTA, CDR2 FQGNSA. The CDR3 is made up of 15 amino acids. Sequenced by immunoSEQ multiplex PCR; TCRdb stores in-frame clones only, minus some. The data contain hundreds of thousands of clones, 89% of them singletons. The TCR comes from a man in his 60s who had recovered from COVID-19. Sequencing input: PBMCs or T cells enriched from blood (not recorded which). J is TRBJ2-7 and V is TRBV7-2; 7 bases line up with TRBD2. The CDR3 sequence: CASSFSLAADYEQYF. CDR3 bases: TGTGCCAGCAGCTTTAGTCTAGCGGCCGACTACGAGCAGTACTTC.